Listed here are 5 T cell receptor beta chains from one sample, sequenced in a study of cytomegalovirus exposure and HLA in healthy donors. TCRdb's table, derived via immunoSEQ multiplex PCR, lists solely in-frame clones and lacks some. The sample has roughly 56,000 clones; around nine tenths are singletons. Source material: PBMCs. These receptors all come from a woman in her thirties in good health and CMV-seronegative.

The rearrangement joins TRBV13 to TRBJ2-3, with D perhaps matching TRBD2 (6 bases). Germline V gene sequence: CDR1 PRHDT, CDR2 FYEKMQ (reference sequence). CDR3 length: 14 residues. V lost 5 bases to trimming and J lost 0 bases, with 9 bases between them. CDR3 DNA: TGTGCCAGCAGCCGGCGGGATAGCACAGATACGCAGTATTTT. It yields the protein CASSRRDSTDTQYF.

This chain connects TRBV7-2 to TRBJ2-3, with D possibly matching TRBD1 (6 bases). Per germline, CDR1 SGHTA and CDR2 FQGNSA. Trimming took off 3 bases at V and 2 bases at J, with 12 bases between the two ends. This CDR3 region has 15 residues. The chain's CDR3 is CASSLTGTLTDTQYF. CDR3 DNA: TGTGCCAGCAGCTTGACCGGGACACTCACAGATACGCAGTATTTT. Full variable domain (rest looked up from reference TRBV7-2 and TRBJ2-3): GAGVSQSPSNKVTEKGKDVELRCDPISGHTALYWYRQSLGQGLEFLIYFQGNSAPDKSGLPSDRFSAERTGGSVSTLTIQRTQQEDSAVYLCASSLTGTLTDTQYFGPGTRLTVL.

The chain links TRBV5-1 to TRBJ2-7; TRBD1 might be the D (6 bases). The ends were cut back, 2 bases at V and 0 bases at J, with 9 bases in the middle. Germline V gene data show CDR1 as SGHRS and CDR2 as YFSETQ. CDR3 length: 14 residues. The CDR3 sequence is CASSLGTHSYEQYF. DNA of the CDR3: TGCGCCAGCAGCTTAGGGACACACTCCTACGAGCAGTACTTC.

J is TRBJ2-3 and V is TRBV18; no reliable D call. From germline, CDR1 is KGHSH and CDR2 LQKENI. Trimming took off 3 bases at V and 1 base at J, with 8 bases between the two ends. The CDR3 totals 14 residues. The CDR3 sequence is CASSPTSGTDTQYF. The CDR3 coding sequence is TGTGCCAGCTCACCGACAAGTGGCACAGATACGCAGTATTTT.

The gene calls are TRBV7-3 and TRBJ2-2; 15 positions match TRBD2. Germline V gene data show CDR1 as SGHTA and CDR2 as FQGTGA. With V trimmed by 5 bases and J by 3 bases, 10 bases remained unmatched. The CDR3 length is 19 residues. CDR3 sequence reads: CASSPQRTSGRVHTGELFF. CDR3 bases: TGTGCCAGCAGCCCCCAAAGGACTAGCGGGAGGGTGCACACCGGGGAGCTGTTTTTT.